This TCR beta chain was captured in a study of control samples from healthy donors and cancer patients. The table came from immunoSEQ multiplex PCR; TCRdb's copy has only in-frame clones and leaves some out. Among approximately 180,000 clones, 75% to 95% were seen once, and the ten largest hold around 2%. The CDR3 runs 13 residues. Germline CDR1 KGHSH, CDR2 LQKENI. Note on this clone: At one end, the junction sequence differs from germline, possibly due to a read error.

Specimen: blood. The TCR sequence derives from a woman aged 40 to 50 in good health. This chain uses TRBV18 with TRBJ1-1, with unresolved D. The CDR3 protein is CASSPSGNAEAFF. The CDR3 DNA follows: TGTGCCAGCTCACCATCCGGGAACGCTGAAGCTTTCTTT. The variable domain in full, with the rest retrieved from reference TRBV18 and TRBJ1-1, is NAGVMQNPRHLVRRRGQEARLRCSPMKGHSHVYWYRQLPEEGLKFMVYLQKENIIDESGMPKERFSAEFPKEGPSILRIQQVVRGDSAAYFCASSPSGNAEAFFGQGTRLTVV.